The present entry profiles one TCR beta chain with its context. The source of the sample is a study of control samples from healthy donors and cancer patients. The data were produced by immunoSEQ multiplex PCR, yet TCRdb's version contains in-frame clones alone and is incomplete. The top ten clones hold about 1.4% of a sample with 150,000 to 200,000 clones, roughly 90% of them seen once. This TCR was sampled from a woman in her forties or fifties in good health. Specimen: blood.

In DNA, the CDR3 is TGTGCCAGCAACCGACAGGGACTAACTGAAGCTTTCTTT. Encoded protein: CASNRQGLTEAFF. The chain is built from TRBV9 and TRBJ1-1; 7 positions agree with TRBD1. This CDR3 has 13 residues. Germline lookup yields CDR1 SGDLS and CDR2 YYNGEE. V lost 6 bases, J lost 5 bases, and 7 bases stayed unmatched.